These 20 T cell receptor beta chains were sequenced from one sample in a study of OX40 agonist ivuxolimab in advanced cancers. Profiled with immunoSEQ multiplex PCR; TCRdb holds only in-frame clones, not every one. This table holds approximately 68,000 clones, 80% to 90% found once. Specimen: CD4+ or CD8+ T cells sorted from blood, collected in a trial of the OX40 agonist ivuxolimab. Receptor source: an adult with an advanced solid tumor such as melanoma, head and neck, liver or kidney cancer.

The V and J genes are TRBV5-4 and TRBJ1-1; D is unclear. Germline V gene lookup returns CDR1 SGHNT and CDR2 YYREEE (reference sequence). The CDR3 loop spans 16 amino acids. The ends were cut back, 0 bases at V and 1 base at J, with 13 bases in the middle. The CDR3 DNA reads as TGTGCCAGCAGCTTGGGGCATGGTTTCGGGAACACTGAAGCTTTCTTT. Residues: CASSLGHGFGNTEAFF.

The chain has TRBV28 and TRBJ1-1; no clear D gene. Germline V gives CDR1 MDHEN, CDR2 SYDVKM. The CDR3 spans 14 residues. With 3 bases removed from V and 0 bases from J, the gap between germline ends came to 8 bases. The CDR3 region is CASSFGRLNTEAFF. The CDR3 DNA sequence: TGTGCCAGCAGTTTCGGGCGGTTGAACACTGAAGCTTTCTTT.

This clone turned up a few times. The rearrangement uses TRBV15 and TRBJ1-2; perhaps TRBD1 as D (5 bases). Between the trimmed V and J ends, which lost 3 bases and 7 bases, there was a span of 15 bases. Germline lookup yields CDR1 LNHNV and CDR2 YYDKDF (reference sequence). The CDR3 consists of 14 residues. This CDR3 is CATSSGDLGGGYTF. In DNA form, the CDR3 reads TGTGCCACCAGCAGTGGGGACCTGGGAGGTGGCTACACCTTC.

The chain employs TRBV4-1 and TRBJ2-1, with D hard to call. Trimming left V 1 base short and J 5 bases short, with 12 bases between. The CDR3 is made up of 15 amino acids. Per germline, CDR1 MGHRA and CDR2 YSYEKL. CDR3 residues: CASSQVIIGNNEQFF. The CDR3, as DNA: TGCGCCAGCAGCCAAGTGATTATTGGGAACAATGAGCAGTTCTTC.

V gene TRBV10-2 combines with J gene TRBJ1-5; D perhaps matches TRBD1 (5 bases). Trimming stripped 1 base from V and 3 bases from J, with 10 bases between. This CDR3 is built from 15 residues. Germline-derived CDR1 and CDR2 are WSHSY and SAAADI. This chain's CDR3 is CASSEYQGPNQPQHF. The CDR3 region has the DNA TGCGCCAGCAGTGAGTACCAGGGCCCCAATCAGCCCCAGCATTTT.

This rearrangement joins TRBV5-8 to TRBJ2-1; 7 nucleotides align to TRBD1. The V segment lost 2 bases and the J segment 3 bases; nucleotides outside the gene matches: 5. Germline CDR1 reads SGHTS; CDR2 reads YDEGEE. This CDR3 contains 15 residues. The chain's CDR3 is CASSLGQVFYNEQFF. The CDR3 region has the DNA TGTGCCAGCAGCTTAGGACAGGTTTTCTACAATGAGCAGTTCTTC.

This CDR3 reads CASSMVGANEQFF. The CDR3 DNA reads TGTGCCAGTAGTATGGTGGGGGCGAATGAGCAGTTCTTC. The rearrangement joins TRBV19 to TRBJ2-1; D perhaps matches TRBD1 (6 bases). Germline V CDR1 and CDR2: LNHDA, SQIVND (reference sequence). The CDR3 is 13 residues long. Trimming left V 3 bases short and J 7 bases short, with 10 bases between.

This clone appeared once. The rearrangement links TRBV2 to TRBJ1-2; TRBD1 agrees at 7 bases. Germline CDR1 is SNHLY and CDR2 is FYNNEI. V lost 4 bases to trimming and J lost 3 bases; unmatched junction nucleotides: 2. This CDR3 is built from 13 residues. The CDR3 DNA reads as TGTGCCAGCAGTGGTGACAGGGACTATGGCTACACCTTC. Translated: CASSGDRDYGYTF.

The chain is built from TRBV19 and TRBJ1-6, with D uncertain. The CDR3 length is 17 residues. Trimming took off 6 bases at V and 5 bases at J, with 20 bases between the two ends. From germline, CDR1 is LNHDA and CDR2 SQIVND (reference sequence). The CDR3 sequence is CASRQAGLTADNSPLHF. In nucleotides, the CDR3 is TGTGCCAGTAGACAAGCTGGGTTGACGGCAGATAATTCACCCCTCCACTTT.

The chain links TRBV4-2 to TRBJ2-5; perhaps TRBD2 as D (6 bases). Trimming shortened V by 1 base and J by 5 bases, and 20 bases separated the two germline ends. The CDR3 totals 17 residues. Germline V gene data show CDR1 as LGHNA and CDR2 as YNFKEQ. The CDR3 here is CASSQAGLGGRGETQYF. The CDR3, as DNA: TGTGCCAGCAGCCAAGCGGGACTGGGAGGCAGAGGCGAGACCCAGTACTTC.

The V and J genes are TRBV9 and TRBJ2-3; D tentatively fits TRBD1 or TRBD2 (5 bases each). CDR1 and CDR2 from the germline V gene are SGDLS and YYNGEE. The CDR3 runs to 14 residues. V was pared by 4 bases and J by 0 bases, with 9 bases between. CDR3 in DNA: TGTGCCAGCAGCCGGGACCTTAGCACAGATACGCAGTATTTT. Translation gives CASSRDLSTDTQYF.

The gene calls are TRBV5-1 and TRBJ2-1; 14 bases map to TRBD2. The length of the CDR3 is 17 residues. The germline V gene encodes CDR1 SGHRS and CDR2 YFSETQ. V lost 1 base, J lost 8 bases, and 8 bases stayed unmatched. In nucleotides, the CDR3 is TGCGCCAGCAGCTTGCCGGGGACTAGCGGGAGTAGGTATGAGCAGTTCTTC. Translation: CASSLPGTSGSRYEQFF.

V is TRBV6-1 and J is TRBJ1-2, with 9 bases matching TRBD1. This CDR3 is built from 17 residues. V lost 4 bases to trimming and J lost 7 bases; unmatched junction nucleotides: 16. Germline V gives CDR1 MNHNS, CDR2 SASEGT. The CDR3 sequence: CASSVAGTGTTRGGYTF. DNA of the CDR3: TGTGCCAGCAGTGTCGCCGGGACAGGGACAACAAGAGGTGGCTACACCTTC.

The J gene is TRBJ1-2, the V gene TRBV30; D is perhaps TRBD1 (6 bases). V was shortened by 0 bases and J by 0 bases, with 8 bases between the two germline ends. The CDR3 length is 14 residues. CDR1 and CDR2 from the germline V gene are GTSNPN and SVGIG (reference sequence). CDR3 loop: CAWSVQGTNYGYTF. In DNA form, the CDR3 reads TGTGCCTGGAGTGTACAGGGAACTAACTATGGCTACACCTTC.

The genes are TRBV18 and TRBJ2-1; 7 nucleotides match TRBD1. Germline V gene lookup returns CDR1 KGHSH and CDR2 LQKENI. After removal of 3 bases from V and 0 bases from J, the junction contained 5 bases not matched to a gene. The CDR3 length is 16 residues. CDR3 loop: CASSPLQGSSYNEQFF. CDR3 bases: TGTGCCAGCTCACCGCTACAGGGGAGCTCCTACAATGAGCAGTTCTTC.

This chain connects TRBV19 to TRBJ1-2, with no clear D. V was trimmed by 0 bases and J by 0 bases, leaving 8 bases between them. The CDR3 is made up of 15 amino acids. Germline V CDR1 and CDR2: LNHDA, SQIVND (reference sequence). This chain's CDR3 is CASSIEGRANYGYTF. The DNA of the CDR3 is TGTGCCAGTAGTATAGAGGGCAGAGCTAACTATGGCTACACCTTC.

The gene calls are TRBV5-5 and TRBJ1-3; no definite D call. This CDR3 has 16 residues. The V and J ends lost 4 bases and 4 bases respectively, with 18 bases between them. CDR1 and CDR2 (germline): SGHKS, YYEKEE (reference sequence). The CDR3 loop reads CASSPPGKGSGNTIYF. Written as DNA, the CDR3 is TGTGCCAGCAGCCCTCCGGGGAAGGGATCAGGAAACACCATATATTTT.

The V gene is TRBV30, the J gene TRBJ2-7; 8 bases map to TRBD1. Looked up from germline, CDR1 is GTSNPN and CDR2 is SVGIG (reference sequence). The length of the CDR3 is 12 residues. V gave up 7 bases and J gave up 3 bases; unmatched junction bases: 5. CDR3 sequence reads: CALDRAGYEQYF. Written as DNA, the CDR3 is TGTGCCTTGGACAGGGCGGGCTACGAGCAGTACTTC.

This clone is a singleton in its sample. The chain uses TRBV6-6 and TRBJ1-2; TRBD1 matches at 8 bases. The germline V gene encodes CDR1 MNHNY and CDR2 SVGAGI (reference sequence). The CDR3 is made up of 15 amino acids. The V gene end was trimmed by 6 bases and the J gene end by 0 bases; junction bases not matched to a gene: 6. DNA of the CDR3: TGTGCCAGCAGCCCAGGGGGCAAGACTAACTATGGCTACACCTTC. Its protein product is CASSPGGKTNYGYTF.

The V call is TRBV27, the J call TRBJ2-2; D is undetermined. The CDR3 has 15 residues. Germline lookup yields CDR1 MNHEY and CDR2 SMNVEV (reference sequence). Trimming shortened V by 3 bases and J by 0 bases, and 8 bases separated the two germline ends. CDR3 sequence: CASSFLTTNTGELFF. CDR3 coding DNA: TGTGCCAGCAGTTTCCTTACTACGAACACCGGGGAGCTGTTTTTT.